This T cell receptor (beta chain) is from a study of Ad26.COV2.S vaccination and SARS-CoV-2 variants. Overall study: Once or twice, 56 days apart, Ad26.COV2.S was delivered intramuscularly. Findings and caveats of the study: For non-spike TCRs, breadth in vaccine recipients resembled that in placebo recipients. Total T cell responses, in the TCR breadth and depth analyses, may have been underestimated.

V lost 11 bases and J 0 bases, leaving 17 bases between the germline ends. The CDR3 spans 14 residues. The table came from immunoSEQ multiplex PCR; TCRdb's copy has only in-frame clones and leaves some out. The sample records about 400,000 clones, about 83% being singletons. As concerns this clone: The antigen is undetermined.

Treatment reported: roughly 19 received Ad26.COV2.S at low or high dose, single or two shots; roughly five received placebo; per-sample allocation not given. Samples analyzed were those drawn on day 63 after the first vaccine or placebo injection. This sequence joins TRBV23-1 and TRBJ2-7; D tentatively fits TRBD1 or TRBD2 (6 bases each). TRBV23-1 is treated as an ORF (open reading frame) with a function not yet certain. Sequenced material: peripheral blood, taken in a trial of Ad26.COV2.S vaccine versus placebo. The TCR comes from a person aged 18-65 years who received the Ad26.COV2.S COVID-19 vaccine or a placebo. CDR3 nucleotides: TGCGCCCCTCCGTGGAGGGGGAGCTCCTACGAGCAGTACTTC. It encodes CAPPWRGSSYEQYF.